These T cell receptor beta chains were read from a single sample in a study of vaccination and CD4 T cells after COVID-19. Using its own MiXCR run on the PCR reads, TCRdb lists one record per CDR3 protein. The sample contains about 15,000 distinct CDR3 sequences, around a fifth of which appear only once. These TCRs are of unknown antigen specificity. Sequences were derived from CD4+ T cells from blood, cultured in vitro, sampled before SARS-CoV-2 vaccination. These receptors came from a human donor who received a COVID-19 vaccine. CDR3s include the opening cysteine and the closing phenylalanine or tryptophan. D genes are given only for firm matches. A row's size may be missing; if present it is once, few, many or a size class.

abundance,d_gene,v_gene,j_gene,CDR3nt,CDR3aa
few,TRBD1,TRBV19,TRBJ2-3,TGTGCCACAAGACAGGGGGCCGGAGATACGCAGTATTTT,CATRQGAGDTQYF
-,TRBD1,TRBV19,TRBJ1-5,TGTGCCAGTAGACCAAAAAAACAGGGGGGGGGTCAGCCCCAGCATTTT,CASRPKKQGGGQPQHF
few,-,TRBV3-1,TRBJ1-5,TGTGCCAGCAGCCAAGATCTGGGCCGGAATCAGCCCCAGCATTTT,CASSQDLGRNQPQHF
few,TRBD1,TRBV20-1,TRBJ2-1,TGCAGTGCTAACCGGGACAGGGGAACCAATGAGCAGTTCTTC,CSANRDRGTNEQFF
-,-,TRBV4-2,TRBJ2-3,TGTGCCAGCAGCCACCAGGGGTCGGATACGCAGTATTTT,CASSHQGSDTQYF
few,-,TRBV12-3/TRBV12-4,TRBJ2-1,TGTGCCAGCAGTTTCTGGAGGGGGGGAAAAAATGAGCAGTTCTTC,CASSFWRGGKNEQFF
few,TRBD2,TRBV20-1,TRBJ2-1,TGCAGTGCTAGTTCCGGACTAGCGGGGGTGGATGAGCAGTTCTTC,CSASSGLAGVDEQFF
-,TRBD1,TRBV6-5,TRBJ2-7,TGTGCCAGCAGTTCCTCGGGACAGGGGACCCGCGAGCAGTACTTC,CASSSSGQGTREQYF
few,-,TRBV2,TRBJ1-2,TGTGCCAGCAGATCGTCGACAGACTCCTATGGCTACACCTTC,CASRSSTDSYGYTF
few,TRBD2,TRBV12-5,TRBJ2-7,TGTGCTAGTGGTTTGCCGGGCGGGGGGTTCTACGAGCAGTACTTC,CASGLPGGGFYEQYF
few,TRBD1,TRBV5-6,TRBJ1-2,TGTGCCAGCAGCTTAGGTGTGGGACAGGGAGTAAGCGGCTACACCTTC,CASSLGVGQGVSGYTF
once,TRBD2,TRBV2,TRBJ2-1,TGTGCCAGCAGTGAACTAGCGGGGAAGCCTTCCTACAATGAGCAGTTCTTC,CASSELAGKPSYNEQFF
few,-,TRBV27,TRBJ2-1,TGTGCCAGCAGTCGGGACACGTACAATGAGCAGTTCTTC,CASSRDTYNEQFF
few,-,TRBV2,TRBJ1-1,TGTGCCAGCGGGCTTGGGGGGAACACTGAAGCTTTCTTT,CASGLGGNTEAFF